The entry below gives a single T cell receptor (beta chain) sequence along with its context. Its antigen is not identified. The authors ran a second PCR of about 6 to 11 cycles using a sample-barcoded 5' primer and a J-beta primer mix. Using its own MiXCR run on the 5' RACE reads, TCRdb lists one record per CDR3 protein. The sample includes about 730,000 distinct CDR3 sequences, 35% to 45% seen only once; the top ten take less than 25%. RNA extraction gave at least 5 micrograms of total RNA per sample. The V gene's germline CDR1 is MNHEY and CDR2 SVGEGT. The CDR3 length is 12 residues. The V gene lost 5 bases and the J gene lost 7 bases, with 11 bases spanning the gap. This record comes from a study of blood T cells in healthy people across ages. Study-wide results and limits: PBMC samples, being unsorted, prevented any conclusive comparison of naive and antigen-experienced cells. Versus aged donors, long-lived donors had higher diversity and more naive CD4+ cells. Age brought a roughly linear fall in TCR beta diversity measured per million T cells.

Sequencing input: blood. The TCR originated in a woman in her sixties in good health. The chain has TRBV6-2 or TRBV6-3 and TRBJ1-1, with D unclear. The DNA for the CDR3 is TGTGCCAGCAGTAACGGACCCAGTGAAGCTTTCTTT. Translation: CASSNGPSEAFF.